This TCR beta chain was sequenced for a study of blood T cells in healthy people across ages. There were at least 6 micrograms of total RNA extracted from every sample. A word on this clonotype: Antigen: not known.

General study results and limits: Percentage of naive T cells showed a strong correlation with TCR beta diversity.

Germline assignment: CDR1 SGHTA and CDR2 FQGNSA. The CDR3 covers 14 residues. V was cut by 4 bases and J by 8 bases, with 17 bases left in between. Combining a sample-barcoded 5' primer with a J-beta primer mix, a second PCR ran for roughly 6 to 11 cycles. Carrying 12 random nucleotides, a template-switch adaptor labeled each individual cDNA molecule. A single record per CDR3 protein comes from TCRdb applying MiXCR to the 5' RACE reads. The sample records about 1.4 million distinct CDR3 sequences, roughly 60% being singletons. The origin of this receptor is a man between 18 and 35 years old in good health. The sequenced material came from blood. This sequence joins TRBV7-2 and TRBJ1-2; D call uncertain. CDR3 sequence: CASSSHPGRVGYTF. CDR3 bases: TGTGCCAGCAGCTCACACCCCGGACGTGTAGGCTACACCTTC.